Listed below are T cell receptor beta chains from one sample, sequenced in a study of cytomegalovirus exposure and HLA in healthy donors. This table comes from immunoSEQ multiplex PCR, and its TCRdb copy is limited to in-frame clones, with some not included. The sample lists some 120,000 clones, around 80% occurring once. What was sequenced was PBMCs. Every receptor here comes from a man between 25 and 39 years old in good health and CMV-seronegative. Each CDR3 is given with its conserved first and last residue. Each record gives: J gene, D gene, V gene, CDR3 DNA, CDR3 protein. A D gene is named only where the DNA matches it firmly.

>TRBJ2-5|.|TRBV2
TGTGCCAGCAGTGCTTTCCAGGGGCGAGAGACCCAGTACTTC
CASSAFQGRETQYF
>TRBJ2-7|TRBD2|TRBV2
TGTGCCAGCATTATAGGACCGGGACTAGCGGGAGGTGAGCAGTACTTC
CASIIGPGLAGGEQYF
>TRBJ2-5|.|TRBV5-6
TGTGCCAGCAGCTTGGAGCAGGGGTGGCAGACCCAGTACTTC
CASSLEQGWQTQYF
>TRBJ1-3|.|TRBV6-6
TGTGCCAGCAGTATGATACAGGGTTCTGGAAACACCATATATTTT
CASSMIQGSGNTIYF